What follows are 9 T cell receptor beta chains derived from one specimen sequenced in a study of neurological immune-mediated disorders. From the 5' RACE reads, TCRdb called clonotypes with MiXCR, one entry per CDR3 protein. In the table there are fewer than 90,000 distinct CDR3 sequences, 10% of which are singletons. Sample: PBMCs. These receptors all stem from a man in his forties or fifties in good health.

This clonotype was seen ten or more times. The rearrangement uses TRBV4-2 and TRBJ2-7; 9 bases map to TRBD1. V trimming: 5 bases; J trimming: 6 bases; junction bases outside the gene matches: 8. The CDR3 has 14 amino acids. From germline, CDR1 is LGHNA and CDR2 YNFKEQ. The CDR3, as DNA: TGTGCCAGCAGCTACCGGGACAGGGTCACCGAGCAGTACTTC. This encodes CASSYRDRVTEQYF.

At least ten counts were recorded for this clonotype. The chain joins TRBV10-3 to TRBJ1-2; the match to TRBD1 covers 11 bases. V lost 6 bases and J lost 3; bases outside the gene matches: 6. This CDR3 is 15 amino acids long. CDR1 is ENHRY and CDR2 is SYGVKD in the germline V gene. The CDR3 bases are TGTGCCATCAGACCCTGGGACAGGGGGGACTATGGCTACACCTTC. Residues: CAIRPWDRGDYGYTF.

This clonotype was detected ten times or more. The V gene is TRBV15, the J gene TRBJ2-3, with D unresolved. The CDR3 is 13 residues long. V was cut by 1 base and J by 3 bases, with 5 bases left in between. CDR1 LNHNV and CDR2 YYDKDF come from the germline V gene (reference sequence). The CDR3 DNA follows: TGTGCCACCAGCAGAGTTTCTACAGATACGCAGTATTTT. Its protein is CATSRVSTDTQYF.

This clonotype was detected many times. This chain connects TRBV7-2 to TRBJ2-2; 9 bases map to TRBD1. Unmatched junction bases numbered 14, after V lost 11 bases and J lost 4 bases. Germline V gives CDR1 SGHTA, CDR2 FQGNSA. The CDR3 length is 16 residues. CDR3 loop: CAGRGSGTGPTGELFF. The CDR3 DNA is TGTGCCGGGCGCGGATCCGGGACAGGGCCCACCGGGGAGCTGTTTTTT.

The chain couples TRBV29-1 to TRBJ1-2; 7 bases match TRBD1. CDR1 is SQVTM and CDR2 is ANQGSEA in the germline V gene. V shed 6 bases and J 6 bases; nucleotides not matched to a gene: 10. The CDR3 consists of 13 residues. The chain's CDR3 is CSVSGTVEDGYTF. CDR3 DNA sequence: TGCAGCGTATCCGGGACAGTAGAAGATGGCTACACCTTC.

This clonotype was counted many times. V is TRBV29-1 and J is TRBJ1-2; weak D call: TRBD1 (5 bases). This CDR3 is 13 amino acids long. In germline, CDR1 is SQVTM, CDR2 ANQGSEA. V was cut by 4 bases and J by 2 bases, with 11 bases left in between. The CDR3 reads CSVAEGPNYGYTF. The DNA for the CDR3 is TGCAGCGTTGCAGAGGGGCCGAACTATGGCTACACCTTC.

In this sample, this clonotype turned up many times. The V and J genes are TRBV12-3 or TRBV12-4 and TRBJ2-7, with D possibly being TRBD1 or TRBD2 (5 bases each). V was clipped by 5 bases and J by 4 bases, with 18 bases between them. The CDR3 totals 15 residues. CDR3 coding DNA: TGTGCCAGCAGTCTGGGGATTCGGGGCCATTACGAGCAGTACTTC. Its translation: CASSLGIRGHYEQYF.

This clonotype was picked up many times. This sequence joins TRBV7-9 and TRBJ2-1, with a tentative D call TRBD1 (7 bases). CDR1 is SEHNR, CDR2 FQNEAQ, per germline (reference sequence). This CDR3 is 12 amino acids long. V gave up 3 bases and J gave up 10 bases, with 10 bases separating them. The CDR3 coding sequence is TGTGCCAGCAGCTTCGCAGGGGGGGAGCAGTTCTTC. This gives the protein CASSFAGGEQFF.

This clonotype was seen at least ten times. The chain recombines TRBV10-3 with TRBJ2-7; 7 bases are a match to TRBD1. This CDR3 has 12 residues. Per germline, CDR1 ENHRY and CDR2 SYGVKD. Unmatched junction bases numbered 1, after V lost 4 bases and J lost 4 bases. The CDR3 region is CAISGQGYEQYF. For the CDR3, the DNA is TGTGCCATCAGTGGACAGGGTTACGAGCAGTACTTC.